The rows below give T cell receptor beta chains drawn from one sample of a study of monozygotic twins with inflammatory bowel disease. TCRdb re-called the 5' RACE reads and shows each CDR3 protein once, DNA omitted. Recorded for this sample: 210,000 or so distinct CDR3 sequences. The sample comprised blood. The receptors shown here come from a human donor with ulcerative colitis or Crohn's disease, or a healthy co-twin of an affected twin (not recorded which). CDR3s include the opening cysteine and the closing phenylalanine or tryptophan.

V: TRBV20-1; J: TRBJ1-6; length: 18; CDR3: CSARDFSRRTTVNSPLHF
V: TRBV18; J: TRBJ1-1; length: 15; CDR3: CASSPSARVYFEAFF
V: TRBV10-3; J: TRBJ2-3; length: 14; CDR3: CAISPVRPADTQYF
V: TRBV20-1; J: TRBJ2-3; length: 14; CDR3: CSAVTSGLLDTQYF
V: TRBV30; J: TRBJ1-3; length: 13; CDR3: CAWSRGSGSTIYF
V: TRBV27; J: TRBJ2-7; length: 14; CDR3: CASSFSLDSYEQYF
V: TRBV29-1; J: TRBJ2-2; length: 13; CDR3: CSVAGRFQGSLFF
V: TRBV7-8; J: TRBJ1-2; length: 14; CDR3: CASSLQVPPYGYTF
V: TRBV7-8; J: TRBJ2-3; length: 15; CDR3: CASSPGGGAGDTQYF
V: TRBV2; J: TRBJ1-1; length: 13; CDR3: CASSEAAWPEAFF
V: TRBV29-1; J: TRBJ2-7; length: 11; CDR3: CSALTTSAQYF
V: TRBV30; J: TRBJ1-5; length: 13; CDR3: CAWSGNGNQPQHF
V: TRBV6-5; J: TRBJ2-7; length: 14; CDR3: CASSYSETLYEQYF
V: TRBV25-1; J: TRBJ2-1; length: 16; CDR3: CASSESSGGPYNEQFF
V: TRBV7-9; J: TRBJ1-3; length: 14; CDR3: CASSIDGRRNTIYF
V: TRBV5-1; J: TRBJ1-1; length: 11; CDR3: CASSLNQEAFF
V: TRBV13; J: TRBJ2-1; length: 14; CDR3: CASSSDRVSAEQFF
V: TRBV18; J: TRBJ2-3; length: 14; CDR3: CASLGSVSTDTQYF
V: TRBV11-1; J: TRBJ2-2; length: 16; CDR3: CASSSGLAPNTGELFF
V: TRBV6-1; J: TRBJ2-3; length: 14; CDR3: CASSASGVGDTQYF
V: TRBV23-1; J: TRBJ2-7; length: 16; CDR3: CASSQSEASGSYEQYF
V: TRBV18; J: TRBJ1-2; length: 13; CDR3: CASSYQAGQGYTF
V: TRBV4-3; J: TRBJ2-1; length: 16; CDR3: CASSQDGPQGYNEQFF
V: TRBV10-3; J: TRBJ1-1; length: 13; CDR3: CAIRGDLNTEAFF
V: TRBV20-1; J: TRBJ2-3; length: 15; CDR3: CSAKSGLAGPDTQYF
V: TRBV4-1; J: TRBJ2-1; length: 18; CDR3: CASSQQKGLAGLYNEQFF
V: TRBV7-2; J: TRBJ2-1; length: 14; CDR3: CASSSSRLANEQFF
V: TRBV5-8; J: TRBJ1-1; length: 13; CDR3: CATRRWLDGEAFF
V: TRBV30; J: TRBJ1-5; length: 16; CDR3: CAWSVRTPGLNQPQHF
V: TRBV19; J: TRBJ1-2; length: 13; CDR3: CASSLGSNYGYTF
V: TRBV20-1; J: TRBJ1-3; length: 13; CDR3: CSASGGVGNTIYF
V: TRBV6-5; J: TRBJ2-1; length: 12; CDR3: CASSYGVDEQFF
V: TRBV3-1; J: TRBJ1-1; length: 14; CDR3: CASSQGRSSTEAFF
V: TRBV5-1; J: TRBJ2-1; length: 15; CDR3: CASSLGGNFYNEQFF
V: TRBV9; J: TRBJ1-2; length: 16; CDR3: CASSPPRETLNYGYTF
V: TRBV27; J: TRBJ2-7; length: 13; CDR3: CASSLQGNYEQYF
V: TRBV20-1; J: TRBJ1-2; length: 12; CDR3: CSARDVSSGYTF
V: TRBV27; J: TRBJ2-7; length: 15; CDR3: CASSPGLAGGYEQYF
V: TRBV20-1; J: TRBJ1-1; length: 14; CDR3: CSARVKTKNTEAFF
V: TRBV10-3; J: TRBJ2-3; length: 15; CDR3: CAIKGASGQTDTQYF